This TCR beta chain originates from a study of T cells in Graves' hyperthyroidism and ophthalmopathy. Across the study: Staff took peripheral blood when the initial diagnosis was made, before any treatment began.

Hyperthyroidism patients were newly diagnosed, had disease duration under 2 months, and were aged 18 to 65 years. Orbital computed tomography, thyroid ultrasound, serum thyroxine and TRAb, and clinical symptoms together informed the diagnoses. The source of the PBMCs was roughly 10 ml of fresh peripheral blood. Amplification yielded TCR beta CDR3 regions, with RNA transcripts as the source. HTBI primers were the set used in a first-round RT-PCR of the TCR CDR3. TCRdb passed the multiplex PCR reads through MiXCR, listing each CDR3 protein once. The sample yields approximately 100,000 distinct CDR3 sequences, approximately 50% seen once. In its sample, this clonotype was seen many times. The ends lost 5 bases at V and 3 bases at J; junction bases unmatched: 3. CDR1 is SGDLS and CDR2 is YYNGEE in the germline V gene. The CDR3 spans 15 residues.

This sequence was found in a man in his forties with Graves' hyperthyroidism. What was sequenced was blood. This chain links TRBV9 with TRBJ2-2, with 11 bases that match TRBD2. Here the CDR3 DNA reads TGTGCCAGCAGTCGACTAGCGGGGTACACCGGGGAGCTGTTTTTT. Amino acid sequence: CASSRLAGYTGELFF.